One and the same sample provided the 32 T cell receptor beta chains below, sequenced in a study of beta chain features in type 1 diabetes. These receptors' antigens are unknown. Expressed TCRB transcripts were sequenced because the isolated RNA had all been reverse transcribed beforehand. The repertoire was sequenced with immunoSEQ multiplex PCR; TCRdb's copy has only in-frame clones and lacks some. The profile shows hundreds of thousands of clones, over 13% of them singletons. Study-wide findings and caveats: Moderate yet significant TCRB CDR3 shortening was seen in Type 1 diabetes patients in all four CD4+ subsets.

The sequencing input was naive CD4+ T cells from blood. All receptors derive from a man between 18 and 35 years old with type 1 diabetes.

V and J are TRBV2 and TRBJ1-1; 7 positions agree with TRBD1. Trimming cost V 6 bases and J 2 bases; bases outside gene matches: 12. Germline loops: CDR1 SNHLY, CDR2 FYNNEI. The CDR3 runs 16 residues. CDR3 amino acids: CASRDGAGQQNTEAFF. The CDR3 nucleotides read TGTGCCAGCAGGGACGGGGCGGGACAGCAAAACACTGAAGCTTTCTTT.

The chain joins TRBV5-4 to TRBJ2-5; the D gene could be TRBD1 or TRBD2 (5 bases each). The ends were cut back, 0 bases at V and 4 bases at J, with 10 bases in the middle. The CDR3 is 14 residues long. Germline CDR1 reads SGHNT; CDR2 reads YYREEE (reference sequence). The CDR3 nucleotides read TGTGCCAGCAGCTTGGCCACGGGGCCAGAGACCCAGTACTTC. Its protein product is CASSLATGPETQYF.

At least ten counts were recorded for this clone. The chain carries TRBV7-9 and TRBJ1-4; possible D gene TRBD1, 5 bases. CDR1 SEHNR and CDR2 FQNEAQ come from the germline V gene (reference sequence). Trimming left V 5 bases short and J 7 bases short, with 11 bases between. The CDR3 is 13 amino acids. This CDR3 is CASSRGVGEKLFF. CDR3 bases: TGTGCCAGCAGCCGGGGCGTGGGTGAAAAACTGTTTTTT.

The V gene is TRBV7-2, the J gene TRBJ1-1; D gene ambiguous. The CDR3 extends over 14 amino acids. The V gene's germline CDR1 is SGHTA and CDR2 FQGNSA. With 5 bases removed from V and 0 bases from J, the gap between germline ends came to 10 bases. The CDR3 here is CASSPTWMNTEAFF. The CDR3 nucleotides are TGTGCCAGCAGCCCAACCTGGATGAACACTGAAGCTTTCTTT. Variable domain in full (rest from reference TRBV7-2 and TRBJ1-1): GAGVSQSPSNKVTEKGKDVELRCDPISGHTALYWYRQSLGQGLEFLIYFQGNSAPDKSGLPSDRFSAERTGGSVSTLTIQRTQQEDSAVYLCASSPTWMNTEAFFGQGTRLTVV.

This clone was seen a handful of times. The V and J genes are TRBV15 and TRBJ1-4; TRBD1 is a possible D gene (5 bases). Per germline, CDR1 LNHNV and CDR2 YYDKDF (reference sequence). V was pared by 6 bases and J by 4 bases, with 12 bases between. The CDR3 is 14 residues long. The CDR3 DNA reads as TGTGCCACCAGAAGGGGTTCTTATAATGAAAAACTGTTTTTT. It codes for CATRRGSYNEKLFF. Full variable domain (outside the CDR3, taken from reference TRBV15 and TRBJ1-4): DAMVIQNPRYQVTQFGKPVTLSCSQTLNHNVMYWYQQKSSQAPKLLFHYYDKDFNNEADTPDNFQSRRPNTSFCFLDIRSPGLGDTAMYLCATRRGSYNEKLFFGSGTQLSVL.

This clone has more than one count but fewer than ten. The J gene is TRBJ1-5, the V gene TRBV27; 7 nucleotides match TRBD1. J lost 0 bases, V lost 6 bases, and 5 bases had no gene match. CDR1 is MNHEY, CDR2 SMNVEV, per germline (reference sequence). The CDR3 has 15 amino acids. CDR3 in amino acids: CASRRQGSSNQPQHF. The DNA of the CDR3 is TGTGCCAGCAGGCGACAGGGATCTAGCAATCAGCCCCAGCATTTT.

The gene calls are TRBV30 and TRBJ1-3; D gene unclear. Looked up from germline, CDR1 is GTSNPN and CDR2 is SVGIG (reference sequence). Trimming removed 2 bases at V and 0 bases at J, with 8 bases between. The CDR3 is 14 residues long. Here the CDR3 DNA reads TGTGCCTGGAGTTATACAGCCTCTGGAAACACCATATATTTT. Translated, it gives CAWSYTASGNTIYF.

This clone was observed a few times. J is TRBJ2-7 and V is TRBV14; 7 positions match TRBD1. The length of the CDR3 is 14 residues. The trim removed 3 bases at V and 4 bases at J, leaving 6 bases unmatched. From germline, CDR1 is SGHDN and CDR2 FVKESK. Written as DNA, the CDR3 is TGTGCCAGCAGCCAGTGGGACAGACTTTACGAGCAGTACTTC. It specifies CASSQWDRLYEQYF.

This clone was observed a handful of times. The chain carries TRBV9 and TRBJ2-1; maybe TRBD1 (6 bases). The germline V and J ends were trimmed by 3 bases and 5 bases, with 15 bases remaining between them. CDR1 SGDLS and CDR2 YYNGEE come from the germline V gene. This CDR3 region has 15 residues. The chain's CDR3 is CASSASTGLDNEQFF. CDR3 bases: TGTGCCAGCAGCGCCTCAACAGGGCTCGACAATGAGCAGTTCTTC.

The chain is built from TRBV7-6 and TRBJ2-5, with D unresolved. V lost 1 base to trimming and J lost 5 bases, with 8 bases between them. In germline, CDR1 is SGHVS, CDR2 FNYEAQ. The CDR3 is 13 amino acids. The CDR3 DNA follows: TGTGCCAGCAGCTTAGGCACTTTCGAGACCCAGTACTTC. Its protein is CASSLGTFETQYF.

This clone occurred a few times. This rearrangement joins TRBV30 to TRBJ2-7; 12 nucleotides line up with TRBD2. V trimming: 4 bases; J trimming: 4 bases; junction bases outside the gene matches: 8. CDR3 length: 15 amino acids. Germline V lookup: CDR1 GTSNPN, CDR2 SVGIG (reference sequence). The CDR3 DNA sequence: TGTGCCTGGAAACTCCGACTAGCGGGGGCATACGAGCAGTACTTC. This codes for CAWKLRLAGAYEQYF.

This clone has more than one count but fewer than ten. V gene TRBV2 combines with J gene TRBJ2-5, with TRBD1 matching 8 bases. The CDR3 spans 14 residues. Per germline, CDR1 SNHLY and CDR2 FYNNEI. The J segment lost 5 bases and the V segment lost 3 bases, leaving 5 bases of the junction unmatched. CDR3 DNA sequence: TGTGCCAGCAGTGAGAGGACAGGGCGGGAGACCCAGTACTTC. Amino acid sequence: CASSERTGRETQYF. The whole variable domain, filled in from reference TRBV2 and TRBJ2-5, reads EPEVTQTPSHQVTQMGQEVILRCVPISNHLYFYWYRQILGQKVEFLVSFYNNEISEKSEIFDDQFSVERPDGSNFTLKIRSTKLEDSAMYFCASSERTGRETQYFGPGTRLLVL.

The chain uses TRBV7-8 and TRBJ1-2, with D uncertain. The CDR3 length is 14 residues. V lost 7 bases, J lost 4 bases, and 16 bases lay in between. The germline CDR1 and CDR2 sequences are SGHVS and FQNEAQ. CDR3 residues: CASTGRDSGYGYTF. In DNA form, the CDR3 reads TGTGCCAGCACCGGACGGGATTCGGGCTATGGCTACACCTTC.

The chain carries TRBV30 and TRBJ2-5, with a weak D call TRBD1 (5 bases). Germline V CDR1 and CDR2: GTSNPN, SVGIG (reference sequence). The CDR3 extends over 15 amino acids. V was trimmed by 2 bases and J by 5 bases, leaving 18 bases between them. In nucleotides, the CDR3 is TGTGCCTGGAGTAGGGGAACAGCTGCCCAGGAGACCCAGTACTTC. As protein: CAWSRGTAAQETQYF.

This sequence joins TRBV6-6 and TRBJ2-1, with 8 bases fitting TRBD2. V dropped 6 bases and J dropped 9; count of bases not matched to a gene: 10. This CDR3 comprises 14 residues. Germline V gene sequence: CDR1 MNHNY, CDR2 SVGAGI (reference sequence). The CDR3 spells CASSPAGVMGEQFF. The CDR3 bases are TGTGCCAGCAGCCCAGCGGGAGTTATGGGTGAGCAGTTCTTC.

The chain links TRBV2 to TRBJ2-7; D perhaps matches TRBD2 (7 bases). Germline CDR1 is SNHLY and CDR2 is FYNNEI. Between the trimmed V and J ends, which lost 6 bases and 4 bases, there was a span of 19 bases. The CDR3 extends over 15 amino acids. CDR3 loop: CASRPSLAGAYEQYF. As DNA, the CDR3 is TGTGCCAGCAGACCTTCTCTCGCGGGGGCGTACGAGCAGTACTTC.

Only a few counts were recorded for this clone. The genes are TRBV25-1 and TRBJ2-5; D is uncertain. This CDR3 comprises 15 residues. V lost 6 bases and J lost 9, with 23 bases in between. Germline CDR1 is MGHDK and CDR2 is SYGVNS. The CDR3 here is CASSPYETHLEAQYF. The CDR3 coding sequence is TGTGCCAGCAGCCCTTATGAGACTCACCTCGAGGCCCAGTACTTC.

The sample holds a few counts of this clone. Other DNA sequences of this sample code for an identical CDR3. This chain joins TRBV5-1 and TRBJ1-5, with D uncertain. The V gene's germline CDR1 is SGHRS and CDR2 YFSETQ. V lost 0 bases and J lost 4, with 5 bases in between. The CDR3 length is 13 residues. In DNA, the CDR3 is TGCGCCAGCAGCTTGGGCGAGAATCAGCCCCAGCATTTT. Residues: CASSLGENQPQHF.

The chain has TRBV28 and TRBJ1-2, with no clear D. V was shortened by 3 bases and J by 5 bases, with 7 bases between the two germline ends. This CDR3 has 12 residues. CDR1 is MDHEN, CDR2 SYDVKM, per germline. CDR3 loop: CASSFSVYGYTF. The CDR3 region has the DNA TGTGCCAGCAGTTTCAGCGTATATGGCTACACCTTC.

A note on this clone: Compared with germline, one end of the junction differs, possibly owing to a read error. This specimen includes other DNA sequences encoding the same CDR3. V usage is TRBV5-1 and J usage is TRBJ2-5; no firm D call. CDR1 is SGHRS, CDR2 YFSETQ, per germline. The CDR3 has 12 amino acids. The CDR3 spells CASSSSQETQYF. CDR3 nucleotides: TGCGCCAGCAGCTCTTCCCAAGAGACTCAGTACTTC.

There are a few counts of this clone. This rearrangement joins TRBV23-1 to TRBJ2-7; D is tentatively TRBD1 or TRBD2 (6 bases each). TRBV23-1 counts as an open reading frame of uncertain function. This CDR3 is built from 14 residues. Trimming pared 7 bases from V and 3 bases from J, leaving 16 bases between. The CDR3 nucleotides read TGCGCCAGCAACTCGCGGGACAAGCGCTACGAGCAGTACTTC. Translated, it gives CASNSRDKRYEQYF.

The V gene is TRBV2, the J gene TRBJ2-7; TRBD2 matches at 8 bases. The CDR3 is made up of 16 amino acids. V dropped 1 base and J dropped 1; count of bases not matched to a gene: 6. Germline V gene sequence: CDR1 SNHLY, CDR2 FYNNEI. The CDR3 loop is CASSEGLARPSYEQYF. CDR3 coding DNA: TGTGCCAGCAGTGAAGGACTAGCGCGACCTTCCTACGAGCAGTACTTC.

The count of this clone is one. The chain has TRBV30 and TRBJ2-5; a weak D match, TRBD1 (7 bases). Trimming left V 2 bases short and J 1 base short, with 14 bases between. Germline V gene data show CDR1 as GTSNPN and CDR2 as SVGIG (reference sequence). This CDR3 contains 15 residues. CDR3: CAWSRRGTVQETQYF. CDR3 in DNA: TGTGCCTGGAGTCGACGCGGGACAGTCCAAGAGACCCAGTACTTC.

This clone showed up just a few times. V and J are TRBV19 and TRBJ2-1, with a tentative D call TRBD2 (6 bases). Trimming left V 3 bases short and J 6 bases short, with 15 bases between. The CDR3 has 15 residues. Germline CDR1 LNHDA, CDR2 SQIVND (reference sequence). The CDR3 loop is CASSMESSEINEQFF. The CDR3 nucleotides are TGTGCCAGTAGTATGGAATCTAGCGAGATCAATGAGCAGTTCTTC. Full variable domain (rest looked up from reference TRBV19 and TRBJ2-1): DGGITQSPKYLFRKEGQNVTLSCEQNLNHDAMYWYRQDPGQGLRLIYYSQIVNDFQKGDIAEGYSVSREKKESFPLTVTSAQKNPTAFYLCASSMESSEINEQFFGPGTRLTVL.

As concerns this clone: Other DNA sequences in this sample translate to the same CDR3. The chain joins TRBV7-2 to TRBJ1-1; D gene unclear. The CDR3 is 13 residues long. Trimming stripped 3 bases from V and 0 bases from J, with 5 bases between. CDR1 is SGHTA, CDR2 FQGNSA, per germline. This chain's CDR3 is CASSLQLNTEAFF. The CDR3 DNA reads TGTGCCAGCAGCTTGCAGCTGAACACTGAAGCTTTCTTT. Variable domain in full (rest from reference TRBV7-2 and TRBJ1-1): GAGVSQSPSNKVTEKGKDVELRCDPISGHTALYWYRQSLGQGLEFLIYFQGNSAPDKSGLPSDRFSAERTGGSVSTLTIQRTQQEDSAVYLCASSLQLNTEAFFGQGTRLTVV.

In this sample, this clone turned up a few times. This sequence joins TRBV7-9 and TRBJ2-5; the D gene is possibly TRBD1 (5 bases). The germline V gene encodes CDR1 SEHNR and CDR2 FQNEAQ (reference sequence). This CDR3 contains 16 residues. The V gene lost 6 bases and the J gene lost 5 bases, with 22 bases spanning the gap. The CDR3 coding sequence is TGTGCCAGCAGTCATGGGTCCGGCAGGGATATTGAGACCCAGTACTTC. As protein: CASSHGSGRDIETQYF.

This clone appeared a few times. This chain uses TRBV5-4 with TRBJ2-1; 10 bases match TRBD2. Looked up from germline, CDR1 is SGHNT and CDR2 is YYREEE (reference sequence). Trimming cost V 5 bases and J 2 bases; bases outside gene matches: 4. CDR3 length equals 15 residues. The CDR3 loop reads CASSRTSGAYNEQFF. CDR3 nucleotide sequence: TGTGCCAGCAGTCGGACTAGCGGAGCCTACAATGAGCAGTTCTTC.

This clone was counted between two and nine times. V is TRBV7-9 and J is TRBJ2-5, with no clear D. Germline CDR1 SEHNR, CDR2 FQNEAQ (reference sequence). There are 14 residues in the CDR3. V was shortened by 2 bases and J by 5 bases, with 12 bases between the two germline ends. The CDR3 spells CASSLIGLGETQYF. CDR3 nucleotide sequence: TGTGCCAGCAGCTTAATCGGGCTCGGGGAGACCCAGTACTTC.

This clone was observed a few times. The chain joins TRBV15 to TRBJ2-6; possibly TRBD1 for D (7 bases). Trimming cost V 5 bases and J 4 bases, with 12 bases left between them. The CDR3 loop spans 15 amino acids. Per germline, CDR1 LNHNV and CDR2 YYDKDF (reference sequence). The CDR3 protein is CATSQGGAGANVLTF. CDR3 bases: TGTGCCACCAGCCAGGGGGGTGCGGGGGCCAACGTCCTGACTTTC.

The rearrangement uses TRBV18 and TRBJ2-7; no clear D. The V end was cut by 0 bases, the J end by 5 bases, with 11 bases between. Germline CDR1 reads KGHSH; CDR2 reads LQKENI. This CDR3 has 14 amino acids. CDR3 coding DNA: TGTGCCAGCTCACCACCAACCAAAAGGGACGAGCAGTACTTC. Amino acids: CASSPPTKRDEQYF.

The V gene is TRBV4-1, the J gene TRBJ2-7, with D possibly TRBD2 on 5 matching bases. Germline-derived CDR1 and CDR2 are MGHRA and YSYEKL. The CDR3 runs 13 residues. V was cut by 0 bases and J by 6 bases, with 9 bases left in between. CDR3 sequence reads: CASSQEGRGEQYF. CDR3 nucleotides: TGCGCCAGCAGCCAAGAGGGGAGAGGCGAGCAGTACTTC.

The chain couples TRBV9 to TRBJ2-3, with 8 bases that match TRBD2. In germline, CDR1 is SGDLS, CDR2 YYNGEE. CDR3 length: 15 amino acids. The V and J ends lost 6 bases and 0 bases, in that order; junction bases with no gene match: 6. In nucleotides, the CDR3 is TGTGCCAGCAACACAGCGGGGGAGAGCACAGATACGCAGTATTTT. This encodes CASNTAGESTDTQYF. The whole variable domain, remainder taken from reference TRBV9 and TRBJ2-3, is DSGVTQTPKHLITATGQRVTLRCSPRSGDLSVYWYQQSLDQGLQFLIQYYNGEERAKGNILERFSAQQFPDLHSELNLSSLELGDSALYFCASNTAGESTDTQYFGPGTRLTVL.